The 9 T cell receptor beta chains below were found in one sample sequenced in a study of OX40 agonist ivuxolimab in advanced cancers. Using immunoSEQ multiplex PCR, the repertoire was profiled, and TCRdb retains in-frame clones only, with some absent. The sample lists some 65,000 clones, less than 85% occurring once. The sequencing used CD4+ or CD8+ T cells sorted from blood, collected in a trial of the OX40 agonist ivuxolimab. These receptors were taken from an adult with an advanced solid tumor such as melanoma, head and neck, liver or kidney cancer.

This clone was counted a single time. This chain's CDR3 is CASSLFTQEAFF. The CDR3, as DNA: TGTGCCAGCAGTTTATTTACACAGGAAGCTTTCTTT. The chain couples TRBV28 to TRBJ1-1; D is uncertain. Germline V gene data show CDR1 as MDHEN and CDR2 as SYDVKM. This CDR3 contains 12 residues. The germline V and J ends were trimmed by 1 base and 8 bases, with 8 bases remaining between them.

The chain uses TRBV5-4 and TRBJ1-3, with 7 positions matching TRBD1. J was trimmed by 2 bases and V by 0 bases; bases with no gene match: 2. CDR3 length: 15 amino acids. The germline V gene encodes CDR1 SGHNT and CDR2 YYREEE (reference sequence). The CDR3: CASSLDRGPGNTIYF. In DNA, the CDR3 is TGTGCCAGCAGCTTGGACAGGGGTCCTGGAAACACCATATATTTT.

The gene calls are TRBV2 and TRBJ2-6, with D perhaps matching TRBD1 or TRBD2 (5 bases each). The CDR3 has 18 amino acids. Per germline, CDR1 SNHLY and CDR2 FYNNEI. V lost 2 bases and J lost 0, with 14 bases in between. Here the CDR3 DNA reads TGTGCCAGCAGTGAACGTAATATGGGGGTCTCTGGGGCCAACGTCCTGACTTTC. Its protein is CASSERNMGVSGANVLTF.

This clone occurred a few times. This chain links TRBV9 with TRBJ1-2; D not certain. This CDR3 region has 12 residues. V lost 5 bases, J lost 7 bases, and 12 bases lay in between. Germline CDR1 SGDLS, CDR2 YYNGEE. This CDR3 reads CASSGLVRGYTF. CDR3 DNA sequence: TGTGCCAGCAGTGGTTTGGTGCGTGGCTACACCTTC.

The chain carries TRBV27 and TRBJ1-1; tentatively, D is TRBD1 (6 bases). Germline CDR1 reads MNHEY; CDR2 reads SMNVEV (reference sequence). The V end was cut by 3 bases, the J end by 3 bases, with 20 bases between. The CDR3 runs 17 residues. The CDR3 loop reads CASSLHPGERLYTEAFF. For the CDR3, the DNA is TGTGCCAGCAGTTTGCATCCAGGGGAGAGGTTGTACACTGAAGCTTTCTTT.

V usage is TRBV7-3 and J usage is TRBJ2-1; TRBD2 matches 14 bases. This CDR3 region has 21 residues. Germline V gene data show CDR1 as SGHTA and CDR2 as FQGTGA. V lost 5 bases, J lost 2 bases, and 17 bases stayed unmatched. CDR3 DNA: TGTGCCAGCAGCCGTTCCGCCGGGACTAGCGGGAGAGTAGGCCCCTACAATGAGCAGTTCTTC. This gives the protein CASSRSAGTSGRVGPYNEQFF.

This sequence joins TRBV5-1 and TRBJ2-2, with D maybe TRBD2 (6 bases). With 1 base removed from V and 2 bases from J, the gap between germline ends came to 9 bases. The germline CDR1 and CDR2 sequences are SGHRS and YFSETQ. This CDR3 region has 15 residues. The CDR3 bases are TGCGCCAGCAGCTTGACGGAGGGAAACACCGGGGAGCTGTTTTTT. Its protein product is CASSLTEGNTGELFF.

This clone was picked up one time. The chain links TRBV9 to TRBJ2-1, with TRBD2 matching over 14 bases. The trim removed 4 bases at V and 3 bases at J, leaving 9 bases unmatched. CDR3 length equals 18 residues. The germline V gene has CDR1 SGDLS and CDR2 YYNGEE. The CDR3 spells CASSLGLAGERYYNEQFF. The CDR3 coding sequence is TGTGCCAGCAGCCTGGGACTAGCGGGAGAGAGGTACTACAATGAGCAGTTCTTC.

A single count supports this clone. The chain uses TRBV30 and TRBJ1-5; D is ambiguous. The CDR3 sequence is 13 residues long. V was trimmed by 1 base and J by 1 base, leaving 5 bases between them. Germline-derived CDR1 and CDR2 are GTSNPN and SVGIG (reference sequence). The DNA for the CDR3 is TGTGCCTGGAGTGCCGGGAGCAATCAGCCCCAGCATTTT. Its protein product is CAWSAGSNQPQHF. Full variable domain (remainder filled in from reference TRBV30 and TRBJ1-5): SQTIHQWPATLVQPVGSPLSLECTVEGTSNPNLYWYRQAAGRGLQLLFYSVGIGQISSEVPQNLSASRPQDRQFILSSKKLLLSDSGFYLCAWSAGSNQPQHFGDGTRLSIL.